This T cell receptor (beta chain) was retrieved from a study of blood T cell repertoires in COVID-19. Study at large: In each case, the material was cDNA or gDNA derived from T cells, B-cell-depleted T cells, or PBMCs.

How the authors handled the data: Quantification of nucleated cells was approximated via reference gene primer amplification. Assay: immunoSEQ multiplex PCR; the TCRdb copy retains only in-frame clones and omits some. V, J and clone size are taken as reported in that table, and D and trimming were inferred from the DNA itself. In the table there are some 190,000 clones, about 80% of which are singletons. The CDR3 runs to 13 residues. V lost 4 bases, J lost 3 bases, and 9 bases lay in between. Germline values: CDR1 ENHRY, CDR2 SYGVKD. Sequencing was done on a sample of peripheral blood. The chain has TRBV10-3 and TRBJ2-5; a possible D gene is TRBD2 (6 bases). This TCR was sampled from an older woman with COVID-19, enrolled during active disease. CDR3 sequence: CAISAGDEETQYF. The CDR3, as DNA: TGTGCCATCAGTGCGGGAGACGAAGAGACCCAGTACTTC.